Detailed here is one T cell receptor (beta chain). What it recognizes is unknown. The PCR had 60 Vbeta and 13 Jbeta primers. Profiled with immunoSEQ multiplex PCR; TCRdb holds only in-frame clones, not every one. The sample holds 150,000 to 200,000 clones, 70% to 80% seen once. The data were obtained in a study of cytomegalovirus exposure and HLA in healthy donors. Study findings and constraints: Reports indicate that TCR beta sequences accurately predicted the HLA-A and HLA-B alleles of most subjects.

The V gene's germline CDR1 is MGHRA and CDR2 YSYEKL. V lost 11 bases to trimming and J lost 1 base; unmatched junction nucleotides: 22. The CDR3 is made up of 18 amino acids. The gene calls are TRBV4-1 and TRBJ2-5, with 7 bases that match TRBD2. The sequenced material came from PBMCs. The clonotype was recovered from a woman in her twenties or thirties in good health and CMV-seropositive. DNA of the CDR3: TGCGCCTCCCCACAAAAGGTCACCGGGAGGTGGAGCCAAGAGACCCAGTACTTC. Encoded protein: CASPQKVTGRWSQETQYF.